This entry features one TCR beta chain sequence. The data stem from a study of blood T cell repertoires in COVID-19. Germline trimming cut 6 bases from V and 8 bases from J; bases unmatched to any gene: 13. This CDR3 has 16 residues. Germline assignment: CDR1 MNHEY and CDR2 SVGEGT. TCRdb's copy holds only in-frame clones and misses some; the assay was immunoSEQ multiplex PCR. The table includes tens of thousands of clones, over 70% detected once. The sample was peripheral blood. The sequence derives from a man older than 75 with acute or convalescent COVID-19. V gene TRBV6-2 or TRBV6-3 combines with J gene TRBJ1-6, with 7 positions matching TRBD1. The chain's CDR3 is CASSSTTGFVDSPLHF. In nucleotides, the CDR3 is TGTGCCAGCAGCTCGACGACAGGGTTTGTTGATTCACCCCTCCACTTT.